In its sample, the clone carrying this T cell receptor (beta chain) was seen once. The sample comes from a study of blood T cell repertoires in COVID-19. Study background: Whether acute or convalescent, the COVID-19 samples came from the United States, Italy and Spain. Nucleic acid was either cDNA or gDNA, and it came from T cells, B-cell-depleted T cells, or PBMCs.

CDR1 and CDR2 from the germline V gene are SGHDN and FVKESK. The V and J ends lost 1 base and 2 bases respectively, with 15 bases between them. This CDR3 contains 17 residues. Per the authors' pipeline: By means of reference gene primer amplification, nucleated cell counts were estimated. The table came from immunoSEQ multiplex PCR; TCRdb's copy has only in-frame clones and leaves some out. That table supplies the V and J calls and clone size; D and trimming were determined from the DNA. The sample holds some 21,000 clones; over 70% are singletons and the top ten take 13%. This TCR was recovered from a man aged 55 to 70 with active COVID-19. The sequencing input was peripheral blood. V usage is TRBV14 and J usage is TRBJ2-1; D is perhaps TRBD1 (5 bases). CDR3 residues: CASSQVGRGPPYNEQFF. The DNA for the CDR3 is TGTGCCAGCAGCCAAGTCGGTAGGGGCCCACCCTACAATGAGCAGTTCTTC.